One sample yielded the 16 T cell receptor beta chains listed below, sequenced in a study of T cell responses to AZD1222 COVID-19 vaccine. Assay used: immunoSEQ multiplex PCR; TCRdb lists only in-frame clones, some missing. The sample shows more than 75,000 clones, approximately 90% of them seen only once. This specimen consisted of peripheral blood, obtained on day 0 of AZD1222 vaccination. The origin of the receptors is an adult in good health.

The J gene is TRBJ2-2, the V gene TRBV5-1; possibly TRBD1 for D (6 bases). Trimming cost V 4 bases and J 4 bases, with 14 bases left between them. The CDR3 sequence is 15 residues long. CDR1 and CDR2 from the germline V gene are SGHRS and YFSETQ. The chain's CDR3 is CASSPGQPLTGELFF. CDR3 sequence (DNA): TGCGCCAGCAGCCCGGGACAACCTCTCACCGGGGAGCTGTTTTTT.

The V gene is TRBV5-6, the J gene TRBJ1-3, with TRBD1 as a possible D gene (6 bases). V was cut by 7 bases and J by 3 bases, with 17 bases left in between. The CDR3 covers 15 residues. Germline lookup yields CDR1 SGHDT and CDR2 YYEEEE. The CDR3 DNA reads TGTGCCAGCGGTCGACAGGCGATACTTGGAAACACCATATATTTT. Translating gives CASGRQAILGNTIYF.

The chain joins TRBV5-4 to TRBJ1-4; 7 nucleotides match TRBD1. V shed 1 base and J 1 base; nucleotides not matched to a gene: 7. The CDR3 contains 17 residues. Germline CDR1 and CDR2: SGHNT and YYREEE (reference sequence). CDR3: CASSLTGEGVTNEKLFF. CDR3 nucleotides: TGTGCCAGCAGCTTGACAGGGGAAGGGGTAACTAATGAAAAACTGTTTTTT.

The sample holds a few counts of this clone. One end of the junction does not line up with germline, which may come from a read error. This sequence joins TRBV7-9 and TRBJ2-3; 7 bases align to TRBD2. Germline V lookup: CDR1 SEHNR, CDR2 FQNEAQ (reference sequence). The CDR3 loop spans 15 amino acids. CDR3 in DNA: TGTGCCAGCAACTTACGGGGGGTCGGTATAAATACGCAGTATTTT. Encoded protein: CASNLRGVGINTQYF.

The rearrangement uses TRBV5-6 and TRBJ1-6; weak D call: TRBD1 (6 bases). V was cut by 0 bases and J by 9 bases, with 10 bases left in between. This CDR3 region has 14 residues. Germline V lookup: CDR1 SGHDT, CDR2 YYEEEE. The DNA of the CDR3 is TGTGCCAGCAGCTTGGTAGGGGGGAGTTCACCCCTCCACTTT. As protein: CASSLVGGSSPLHF.

The rearrangement uses TRBV3-1 (or the pseudogene TRBV3-2) and TRBJ2-5; 8 bases are a match to TRBD1. The length of the CDR3 is 15 residues. Germline values: CDR1 LGHDT, CDR2 YNNKEL (reference sequence). V dropped 1 base and J dropped 3; count of bases not matched to a gene: 4. The CDR3 sequence: CASSQAGGPKETQYF. The CDR3 coding sequence is TGTGCCAGCAGCCAAGCAGGGGGCCCGAAAGAGACCCAGTACTTC.

The V and J genes are TRBV7-2 and TRBJ1-4; D may be TRBD1 (5 bases). Germline V gene lookup returns CDR1 SGHTA and CDR2 FQGNSA. CDR3 length: 14 amino acids. V gave up 3 bases and J gave up 8 bases, with 13 bases separating them. CDR3 coding DNA: TGTGCCAGCAGCTTGGGGGGGAGTTACGAAAAACTGTTTTTT. Its translation is CASSLGGSYEKLFF.

The chain employs TRBV5-1 and TRBJ1-4; the D is unclear. Germline V lookup: CDR1 SGHRS, CDR2 YFSETQ. V lost 2 bases, J lost 7 bases, and 12 bases lay in between. The CDR3 totals 14 residues. DNA of the CDR3: TGCGCCAGCAGCTTCGGTGAACGGGGTGAAAAACTGTTTTTT. This codes for CASSFGERGEKLFF.

The chain combines TRBV24-1 with TRBJ2-3; D possibly corresponds to TRBD2 (5 bases). With 3 bases removed from V and 0 bases from J, the gap between germline ends came to 18 bases. Germline CDR1 and CDR2: KGHDR and SFDVKD. This CDR3 has 18 residues. This CDR3 is CATSDPKRETTSTDTQYF. In DNA form, the CDR3 reads TGTGCCACCAGTGATCCCAAAAGGGAGACAACTAGCACAGATACGCAGTATTTT.

The genes are TRBV7-3 and TRBJ2-5; 15 nucleotides agree with TRBD2. Germline V gene sequence: CDR1 SGHTA, CDR2 FQGTGA. V trimming: 3 bases; J trimming: 5 bases; junction bases outside the gene matches: 4. There are 16 residues in the CDR3. CDR3 nucleotides: TGTGCCAGCAGCTTGGGACTAGCGGGGGGCCTGGAGACCCAGTACTTC. The encoded protein is CASSLGLAGGLETQYF. Variable domain in full (rest from reference TRBV7-3 and TRBJ2-5): GAGVSQTPSNKVTEKGKYVELRCDPISGHTALYWYRQSLGQGPEFLIYFQGTGAADDSGLPNDRFFAVRPEGSVSTLKIQRTERGDSAVYLCASSLGLAGGLETQYFGPGTRLLVL.

The chain is built from TRBV6-5 and TRBJ1-2; D may be TRBD1 (5 bases). From germline, CDR1 is MNHEY and CDR2 SVGAGI. The CDR3 loop spans 15 amino acids. Between the trimmed V and J ends, which lost 2 bases and 3 bases, there was a span of 13 bases. In DNA form, the CDR3 reads TGTGCCAGCAGTTACGGGCAGGGAGTTTACTATGGCTACACCTTC. Protein: CASSYGQGVYYGYTF.

The chain has TRBV5-1 and TRBJ1-5; 7 bases line up with TRBD1. In germline, CDR1 is SGHRS, CDR2 YFSETQ. With V trimmed by 3 bases and J by 4 bases, 7 bases remained unmatched. This CDR3 spans 15 amino acids. This CDR3 is CASSWTGTANQPQHF. CDR3 nucleotide sequence: TGCGCCAGCAGCTGGACCGGGACAGCTAATCAGCCCCAGCATTTT.

The gene calls are TRBV29-1 and TRBJ2-3, with D possibly called TRBD1 or TRBD2 (5 bases each). Looked up from germline, CDR1 is SQVTM and CDR2 is ANQGSEA. The CDR3 consists of 14 residues. V lost 5 bases and J 2 bases, leaving 14 bases between the germline ends. The CDR3 DNA follows: TGCAGCGTTACTAGACAGATCGTCACAGATACGCAGTATTTT. It codes for CSVTRQIVTDTQYF.

The chain combines TRBV18 with TRBJ1-6; D is unresolved. Looked up from germline, CDR1 is KGHSH and CDR2 is LQKENI. V gave up 2 bases and J gave up 3 bases, with 8 bases separating them. The CDR3 is 15 amino acids. The chain's CDR3 is CASSPVGFYNSPLHF. CDR3 sequence (DNA): TGTGCCAGCTCACCAGTGGGTTTCTATAATTCACCCCTCCACTTT.

This clone has a handful of counts. V usage is TRBV9 and J usage is TRBJ2-1, with D perhaps matching TRBD2 (7 bases). Looked up from germline, CDR1 is SGDLS and CDR2 is YYNGEE. The CDR3 is 14 residues long. Trimming took 2 bases from V and 8 from J, leaving 14 bases between them. CDR3 sequence: CASSVGGARDEQFF. The CDR3 DNA reads as TGTGCCAGCAGCGTTGGGGGGGCTAGGGATGAGCAGTTCTTC.

The CDR3 loop is CASSQEQGLNKGYTF. DNA of the CDR3: TGCGCCAGCAGCCAAGAGCAGGGGCTGAATAAGGGCTACACCTTC. V and J are TRBV4-1 and TRBJ1-2; possible D gene TRBD1, 6 bases. The germline V and J ends were trimmed by 0 bases and 8 bases, with 16 bases remaining between them. The CDR3 spans 15 residues. CDR1 and CDR2 (germline): MGHRA, YSYEKL.